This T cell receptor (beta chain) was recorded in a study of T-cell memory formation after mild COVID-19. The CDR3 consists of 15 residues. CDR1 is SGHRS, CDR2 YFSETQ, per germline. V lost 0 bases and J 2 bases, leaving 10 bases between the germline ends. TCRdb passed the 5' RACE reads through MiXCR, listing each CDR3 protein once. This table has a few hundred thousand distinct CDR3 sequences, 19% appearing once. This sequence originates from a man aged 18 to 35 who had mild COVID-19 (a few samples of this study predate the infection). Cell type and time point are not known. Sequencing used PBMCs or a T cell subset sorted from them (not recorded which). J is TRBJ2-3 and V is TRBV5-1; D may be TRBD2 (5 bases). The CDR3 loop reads CASSLEGSATDTQYF. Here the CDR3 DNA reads TGCGCCAGCAGCTTGGAGGGTAGCGCCACAGATACGCAGTATTTT.